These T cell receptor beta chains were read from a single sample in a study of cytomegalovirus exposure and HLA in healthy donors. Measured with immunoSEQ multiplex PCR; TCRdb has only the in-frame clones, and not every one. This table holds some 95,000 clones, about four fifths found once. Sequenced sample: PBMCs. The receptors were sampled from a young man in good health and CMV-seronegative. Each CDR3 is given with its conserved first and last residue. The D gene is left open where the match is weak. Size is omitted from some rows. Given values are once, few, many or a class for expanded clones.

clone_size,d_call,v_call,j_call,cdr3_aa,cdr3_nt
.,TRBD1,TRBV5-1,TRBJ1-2,CASSSLTGGNYGYTF,TGCGCCAGCAGCTCCCTGACAGGGGGAAACTATGGCTACACCTTC
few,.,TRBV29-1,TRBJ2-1,CSANPIGVNNEQFF,TGCAGCGCAAATCCTATAGGGGTAAACAATGAGCAGTTCTTC
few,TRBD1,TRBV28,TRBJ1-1,CASTRGRRPEAFF,TGTGCCAGCACCAGGGGGCGCCGGCCTGAAGCTTTCTTT
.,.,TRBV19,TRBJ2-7,CASSMARQADTYEQYF,TGTGCCAGTAGTATGGCAAGACAGGCGGATACCTACGAGCAGTACTTC
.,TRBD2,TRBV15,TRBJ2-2,CATSRGGASGYTGELFF,TGTGCCACCAGCAGAGGAGGGGCTAGCGGTTACACCGGGGAGCTGTTTTTT
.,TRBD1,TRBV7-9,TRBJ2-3,CASGPWTGSTDTQYF,TGTGCCAGCGGTCCATGGACAGGAAGCACAGATACGCAGTATTTT
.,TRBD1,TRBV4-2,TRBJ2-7,CASSQDGGTGSYEQYF,TGTGCCAGCAGCCAAGATGGGGGGACAGGGTCCTACGAGCAGTACTTC
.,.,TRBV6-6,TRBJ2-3,CASSKNTSPGTDTQYF,TGTGCCAGCAGCAAAAATACTAGCCCCGGCACAGATACGCAGTATTTT
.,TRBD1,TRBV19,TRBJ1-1,CASSVDRATEAFF,TGTGCCAGTAGTGTCGACAGGGCCACTGAAGCTTTCTTT
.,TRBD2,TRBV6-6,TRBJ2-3,CASTRSGGDSTDTQYF,TGTGCCAGCACCCGTAGCGGGGGAGATAGCACAGATACGCAGTATTTT
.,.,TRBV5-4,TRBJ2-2,CASSLEGGPNTGELFF,TGTGCCAGCAGCTTGGAAGGGGGTCCGAACACCGGGGAGCTGTTTTTT
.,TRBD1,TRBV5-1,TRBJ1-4,CASSPRGDRVVREKLFF,TGCGCCAGCAGCCCAAGAGGGGACAGGGTGGTTCGTGAAAAACTGTTTTTT